This T cell receptor (beta chain) originates from a study of T cells in tuberculosis. Whole-study context: CD1B tetramers identified T cells specific for mycobacterial lipid GMM. Study-level points and caveats: Using the GMM-specific repertoire gave approximately 89% accuracy versus about 64% with motifs. Cases with active tuberculosis were adults, while controls were adolescents.

The CDR3 sequence is 13 residues long. With V trimmed by 1 base and J by 7 bases, 2 bases remained unmatched. The germline gives CDR1 LGHNT, CDR2 FRNRAP. Turning to this clone: Its target is not known.

Clones were read by immunoSEQ multiplex PCR, and TCRdb kept only the in-frame ones, dropping some. The data hold about 45,000 clones, with approximately 94% observed a single time. The specimen sequenced was PBMCs. The chain combines TRBV12-5 with TRBJ2-7; 9 nucleotides align to TRBD1. The clonotype was recovered from a donor between 10 and 35 years old with latent tuberculosis or without tuberculosis infection. Some clones in this sample may be carry-over from other donors' samples. CDR3 nucleotides: TGTGCTAGTGGTTTGGGACAGGGGGGGGAGCAGTACTTC. Translating it yields CASGLGQGGEQYF.